This TCR beta chain appears in the sequencing data of a study of shared clonotypes between healthy human individuals. The CDR3 contains 13 residues. The V end was cut by 4 bases, the J end by 5 bases, with 9 bases between. The germline CDR1 and CDR2 sequences are LGHNA and YNFKEQ. Using immunoSEQ multiplex PCR, the repertoire was profiled, and TCRdb retains in-frame clones only, with some absent. The table has about 2.1 million clones, roughly 91% seen once. Positive CCR7 selection of CD45RO-negative cells yielded the naive CD8 cells, and terminally differentiated effector memory CD45RA+ cells were excluded.

Source material: naive CD8+ T cells from PBMCs. The receptor was isolated from a man between 18 and 29 years old in good health. Some clones in this sample may be carry-over from other donors' samples. V is TRBV4-2 and J is TRBJ2-1; D is unclear. The CDR3 nucleotides read TGTGCCAGCAGCCCCGGAGAAAACAATGAGCAGTTCTTC. Protein sequence: CASSPGENNEQFF.